The clone carrying this TCR beta chain was counted only a few times. Germline CDR1 is MNHEY and CDR2 is SMNVEV (reference sequence). Unmatched junction bases numbered 5, after V lost 3 bases and J lost 6 bases. The CDR3 contains 16 residues. The data were taken from a study of blood T cells in healthy people across ages. Combining a sample-barcoded 5' primer with a J-beta primer mix, a second PCR ran for roughly 6 to 11 cycles. Each CDR3 protein gets one entry after TCRdb re-called the 5' RACE reads with MiXCR. The repertoire holds more than 800,000 distinct CDR3 sequences, with 40% to 50% as singletons.

The TCR was taken from a woman between 55 and 75 years old in good health. The chain combines TRBV27 with TRBJ2-1, with 13 bases lining up with TRBD2. Sequencing used blood. CDR3 sequence: CASSFPLAGGLNEQFF. CDR3 DNA sequence: TGTGCCAGCAGTTTCCCACTAGCGGGAGGGCTCAATGAGCAGTTCTTC.